The next 12 T cell receptor beta chains were all read from a single sample in a study of long-term antiretroviral therapy in people with HIV. The immunoSEQ assay was v3.0, run at survey level. Profiled with immunoSEQ multiplex PCR; TCRdb holds only in-frame clones, not every one. Altogether about 28,000 clones are present, approximately 90% being singletons, with the ten largest covering under 5.5%. The starting material was unsorted PBMCs, obtained 3.1 years after starting antiretroviral therapy. Receptors originate from a man aged 18 to 29 with HIV.

The chain couples TRBV6-1 to TRBJ1-2; TRBD1 might be the D (5 bases). CDR1 is MNHNS and CDR2 is SASEGT in the germline V gene. This CDR3 region has 14 residues. V was trimmed by 5 bases and J by 8 bases, leaving 18 bases between them. CDR3 protein: CASSPQGGESGYTF. The CDR3 bases are TGTGCCAGCAGTCCCCAGGGAGGGGAAAGCGGCTACACCTTC.

This clone has more than one count but fewer than ten. The chain carries TRBV9 and TRBJ1-5; D is unresolved. V gave up 3 bases and J gave up 0 bases, with 7 bases separating them. The germline V gene encodes CDR1 SGDLS and CDR2 YYNGEE. The CDR3 runs to 14 residues. In nucleotides, the CDR3 is TGTGCCAGCAGCGGAGTGGATAGCAATCAGCCCCAGCATTTT. Protein product: CASSGVDSNQPQHF.

CDR3 in amino acids: CASVGGPGNSYEQYF. CDR3 nucleotide sequence: TGTGCCAGCGTTGGCGGGCCAGGGAATTCCTACGAGCAGTACTTC. V gene TRBV4-2 combines with J gene TRBJ2-7; D is perhaps TRBD1 or TRBD2 (5 bases each). CDR3 length: 15 amino acids. V was pared by 8 bases and J by 1 base, with 18 bases between. Germline CDR1 and CDR2: LGHNA and YNFKEQ.

This clone was recorded a few times. V gene TRBV5-4 combines with J gene TRBJ2-7, with TRBD1 matching 8 bases. The CDR3 spans 14 residues. V dropped 4 bases and J dropped 6; count of bases not matched to a gene: 9. In germline, CDR1 is SGHNT, CDR2 YYREEE (reference sequence). CDR3 sequence (DNA): TGTGCCAGCAGCCCCAAACAGGGGGTACTCGAGCAGTACTTC. Protein: CASSPKQGVLEQYF. The variable domain in full, with the rest retrieved from reference TRBV5-4 and TRBJ2-7, is ETGVTQSPTHLIKTRGQQVTLRCSSQSGHNTVSWYQQALGQGPQFIFQYYREEENGRGNFPPRFSGLQFPNYSSELNVNALELDDSALYLCASSPKQGVLEQYFGPGTRLTVT.

V and J are TRBV5-6 and TRBJ2-7; D is unresolved. V gave up 2 bases and J gave up 5 bases, with 11 bases separating them. Germline V gene data show CDR1 as SGHDT and CDR2 as YYEEEE. The CDR3 runs 13 residues. The CDR3: CASSLGVENEQYF. The CDR3 bases are TGTGCCAGCAGCTTAGGAGTGGAGAACGAGCAGTACTTC.

This clone was seen once. This chain uses TRBV5-1 with TRBJ2-7; 8 nucleotides match TRBD1. In germline, CDR1 is SGHRS, CDR2 YFSETQ. This CDR3 is 14 amino acids long. V was pared by 1 base and J by 6 bases, with 6 bases of the junction left unmatched. CDR3 coding DNA: TGCGCCAGCAGCTTGTCAGGGGGCGAAGGCGAGCAGTACTTC. This codes for CASSLSGGEGEQYF.

V usage is TRBV20-1 and J usage is TRBJ1-2; TRBD1 matches at 9 bases. The CDR3 spans 11 residues. The J segment lost 7 bases and the V segment lost 6 bases, leaving 3 bases of the junction unmatched. Germline V gene data show CDR1 as DFQATT and CDR2 as SNEGSKA (reference sequence). The CDR3 protein is CSAGTGPGYTF. The CDR3 DNA reads as TGCAGTGCCGGGACAGGGCCTGGCTACACCTTC.

J is TRBJ2-3 and V is TRBV19; D remains unclear. CDR3 size: 13 residues. CDR1 and CDR2 (germline): LNHDA, SQIVND (reference sequence). V shed 3 bases and J shed 4 bases, with 8 bases lying between them. The CDR3 DNA reads as TGTGCCAGTAGTATCCCGTACGCAGATACGCAGTATTTT. Translating gives CASSIPYADTQYF.

The J gene is TRBJ1-4, the V gene TRBV7-9; 11 bases are a match to TRBD1. The CDR3 runs to 15 residues. Germline V CDR1 and CDR2: SEHNR, FQNEAQ (reference sequence). V shed 5 bases, J shed 8 bases, and the junction held 7 bases outside the gene matches. CDR3 sequence (DNA): TGTGCCAGCAGCCCCGGACAGGGGGCTTGGGAAAAACTGTTTTTT. Protein: CASSPGQGAWEKLFF.

The chain uses TRBV4-3 and TRBJ1-2; D is undetermined. The ends were cut back, 4 bases at V and 4 bases at J, with 19 bases in the middle. Germline CDR1 is LGHNA and CDR2 is YSLEER. This CDR3 has 16 residues. The CDR3 reads CASSPTSRIRPYGYTF. The DNA of the CDR3 is TGCGCCAGCAGCCCTACCTCTCGGATCCGACCCTATGGCTACACCTTC.

In its sample, this clone was seen once. This rearrangement joins TRBV4-3 to TRBJ2-6; TRBD1 matches at 8 bases. The germline V gene has CDR1 LGHNA and CDR2 YSLEER. V trimming: 5 bases; J trimming: 4 bases; junction bases outside the gene matches: 10. The CDR3 covers 17 residues. The CDR3 loop reads CASSIQGASRGANVLTF. The CDR3 DNA is TGCGCCAGCAGCATCCAGGGGGCCTCGAGAGGGGCCAACGTCCTGACTTTC.

This chain links TRBV10-3 with TRBJ2-7; 9 nucleotides align to TRBD2. J was trimmed by 3 bases and V by 8 bases; bases with no gene match: 2. Per germline, CDR1 ENHRY and CDR2 SYGVKD. This CDR3 region has 12 residues. DNA for the CDR3: TGTGCCATCCGGCGGGAGGGCTACGAGCAGTACTTC. Protein: CAIRREGYEQYF.